The T cell receptor beta chain described here comes from a study of long-term antiretroviral therapy in people with HIV. The immunoSEQ assay was v3.0, run at survey level. TCRdb keeps only in-frame clones here, not all; method: immunoSEQ multiplex PCR. The data show tens of thousands of clones, around 84% seen once. Trimming removed 0 bases at V and 2 bases at J, with 11 bases between. CDR3 length equals 15 residues. Germline assignment: CDR1 LNHNV and CDR2 YYDKDF (reference sequence). The count of this clone is one. This rearrangement joins TRBV15 to TRBJ2-7; D may be TRBD1 (6 bases). The sequences come from unsorted PBMCs, collected almost 6 years after starting antiretroviral therapy. The sequence was collected from a young man with HIV. The CDR3 spells CATSREGQFTYEQYF. For the CDR3, the DNA is TGTGCCACCAGCAGAGAAGGACAGTTCACCTACGAGCAGTACTTC. Supplemented by reference TRBV15 and TRBJ2-7, the full variable domain reads DAMVIQNPRYQVTQFGKPVTLSCSQTLNHNVMYWYQQKSSQAPKLLFHYYDKDFNNEADTPDNFQSRRPNTSFCFLDIRSPGLGDTAMYLCATSREGQFTYEQYFGPGTRLTVT.